The 5 T cell receptor beta chains reported below all come from one sample, sequenced in a study of cytomegalovirus exposure and HLA in healthy donors. PCR was performed using 60 Vbeta and 13 Jbeta primers. Data came from immunoSEQ multiplex PCR; TCRdb stores just in-frame clones and leaves some out. The sample shows fewer than 250,000 clones, 77% of them seen only once. Material: PBMCs. Receptor source: a woman in her 30s in good health and CMV-seropositive.

The rearrangement uses TRBV7-2 and TRBJ1-2; D is possibly TRBD1 (6 bases). In germline, CDR1 is SGHTA, CDR2 FQGNSA. CDR3 length: 15 amino acids. V lost 6 bases to trimming and J lost 2 bases, with 16 bases between them. The CDR3 DNA follows: TGTGCCAGCAGTCGAAATACAGGGCAGAACTATGGCTACACCTTC. As protein: CASSRNTGQNYGYTF.

This clone was seen a handful of times. V and J are TRBV5-1 and TRBJ2-2; 8 nucleotides match TRBD1. The V segment lost 0 bases and the J segment 3 bases; nucleotides outside the gene matches: 4. CDR1 is SGHRS, CDR2 YFSETQ, per germline. The CDR3 is 16 amino acids. As DNA, the CDR3 is TGCGCCAGCAGCTTGGACGGACAGGGCTACACCGGGGAGCTGTTTTTT. As protein: CASSLDGQGYTGELFF. Together with reference TRBV5-1 and TRBJ2-2, the CDR3 gives the full variable domain: KAGVTQTPRYLIKTRGQQVTLSCSPISGHRSVSWYQQTPGQGLQFLFEYFSETQRNKGNFPGRFSGRQFSNSRSEMNVSTLELGDSALYLCASSLDGQGYTGELFFGEGSRLTVL.

V gene TRBV18 combines with J gene TRBJ2-3; the match to TRBD1 covers 8 bases. This CDR3 spans 14 amino acids. Trimming removed 6 bases from V and 5 bases from J; junction bases left unmatched: 7. The germline CDR1 and CDR2 sequences are KGHSH and LQKENI. Here the CDR3 DNA reads TGTGCCAGCTCGCAGGACAGGGTCAAAGATACGCAGTATTTT. Its translation is CASSQDRVKDTQYF.

The rearrangement joins TRBV6-5 to TRBJ1-1, with D perhaps matching TRBD1 (5 bases). Trimming removed 7 bases at V and 0 bases at J, with 9 bases between. The germline V gene encodes CDR1 MNHEY and CDR2 SVGAGI. The CDR3 length is 13 residues. The CDR3 DNA follows: TGTGCCAGCACCGAGACAGTGAACACTGAAGCTTTCTTT. As protein: CASTETVNTEAFF.

This clone was seen a handful of times. This chain joins TRBV4-3 and TRBJ2-1, with 7 bases matching TRBD2. J was trimmed by 2 bases and V by 0 bases; bases with no gene match: 1. The CDR3 spans 15 residues. Germline assignment: CDR1 LGHNA and CDR2 YSLEER. The CDR3 protein is CASSQDGTTYNEQFF. CDR3 sequence (DNA): TGCGCCAGCAGCCAAGATGGGACTACCTACAATGAGCAGTTCTTC.